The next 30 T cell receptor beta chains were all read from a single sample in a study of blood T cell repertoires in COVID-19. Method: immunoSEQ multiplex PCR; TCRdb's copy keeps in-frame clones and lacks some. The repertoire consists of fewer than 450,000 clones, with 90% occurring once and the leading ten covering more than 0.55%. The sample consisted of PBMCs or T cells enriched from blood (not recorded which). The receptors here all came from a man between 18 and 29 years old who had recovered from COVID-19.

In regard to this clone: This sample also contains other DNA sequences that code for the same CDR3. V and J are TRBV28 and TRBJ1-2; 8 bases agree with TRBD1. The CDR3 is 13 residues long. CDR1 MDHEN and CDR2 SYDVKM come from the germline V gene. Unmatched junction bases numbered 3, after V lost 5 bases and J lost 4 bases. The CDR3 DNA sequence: TGTGCCAGCAGTCCCGGGACAGGCTATGGCTACACCTTC. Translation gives CASSPGTGYGYTF.

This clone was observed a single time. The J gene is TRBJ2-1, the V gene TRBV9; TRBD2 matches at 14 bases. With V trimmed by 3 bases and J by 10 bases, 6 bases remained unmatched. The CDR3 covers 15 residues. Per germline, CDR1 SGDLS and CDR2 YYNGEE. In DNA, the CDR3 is TGTGCCAGCAGCGGTGGGACTAGCGGGAGTCAGGAGCAGTTCTTC. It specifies CASSGGTSGSQEQFF.

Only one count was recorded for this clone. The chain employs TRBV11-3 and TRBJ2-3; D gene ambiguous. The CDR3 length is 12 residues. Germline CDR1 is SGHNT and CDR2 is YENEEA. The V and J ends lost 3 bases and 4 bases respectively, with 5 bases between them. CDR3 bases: TGTGCCAGCAGCTTTAATGCAGATACGCAGTATTTT. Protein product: CASSFNADTQYF.

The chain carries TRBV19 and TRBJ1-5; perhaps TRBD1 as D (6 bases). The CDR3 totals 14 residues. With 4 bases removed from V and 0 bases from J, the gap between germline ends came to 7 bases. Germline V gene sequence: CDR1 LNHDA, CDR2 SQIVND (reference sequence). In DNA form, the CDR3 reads TGTGCCAGTAGTAAGGACAGTAGCAATCAGCCCCAGCATTTT. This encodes CASSKDSSNQPQHF.

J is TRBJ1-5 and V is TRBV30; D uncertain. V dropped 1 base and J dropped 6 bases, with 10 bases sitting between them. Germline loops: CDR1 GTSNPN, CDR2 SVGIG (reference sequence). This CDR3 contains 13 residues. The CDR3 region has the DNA TGTGCCTGGAGTGAGCAGGTTGCTCAGCCCCAGCATTTT. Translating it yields CAWSEQVAQPQHF.

Here the CDR3 reads CASRPPGSNYGYTF. As DNA, the CDR3 is TGCGCCAGCAGGCCTCCCGGGTCTAACTATGGCTACACCTTC. The chain joins TRBV4-1 to TRBJ1-2; D gene ambiguous. The CDR3 sequence is 14 residues long. Germline-derived CDR1 and CDR2 are MGHRA and YSYEKL. Trimming removed 6 bases from V and 0 bases from J, with 11 bases in between.

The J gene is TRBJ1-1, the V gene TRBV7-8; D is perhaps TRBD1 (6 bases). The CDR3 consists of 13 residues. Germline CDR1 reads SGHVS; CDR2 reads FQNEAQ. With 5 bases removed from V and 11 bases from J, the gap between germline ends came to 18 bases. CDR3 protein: CASSQVTGRGAFF. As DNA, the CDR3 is TGTGCCAGCAGCCAGGTTACAGGGCGAGGGGCTTTCTTT.

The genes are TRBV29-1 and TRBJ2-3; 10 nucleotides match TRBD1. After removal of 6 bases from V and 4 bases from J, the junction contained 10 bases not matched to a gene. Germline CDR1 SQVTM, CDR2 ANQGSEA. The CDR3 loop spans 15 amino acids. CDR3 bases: TGCAGCGTCGCGATGCGGGACAGGGGCGCAGATACGCAGTATTTT. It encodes CSVAMRDRGADTQYF.

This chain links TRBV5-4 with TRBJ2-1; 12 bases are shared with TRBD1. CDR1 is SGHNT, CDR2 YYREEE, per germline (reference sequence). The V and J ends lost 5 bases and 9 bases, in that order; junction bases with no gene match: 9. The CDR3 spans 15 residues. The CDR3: CASSPRDRGRGEQFF. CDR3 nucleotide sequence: TGTGCCAGCAGTCCGAGGGACAGGGGGCGAGGTGAGCAGTTCTTC.

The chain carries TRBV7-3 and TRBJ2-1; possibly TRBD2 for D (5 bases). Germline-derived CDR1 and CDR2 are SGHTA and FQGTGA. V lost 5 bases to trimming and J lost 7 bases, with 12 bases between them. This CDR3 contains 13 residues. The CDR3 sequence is CASSRGFRNEQFF. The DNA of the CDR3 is TGTGCCAGCAGCCGGGGTTTTAGGAATGAGCAGTTCTTC.

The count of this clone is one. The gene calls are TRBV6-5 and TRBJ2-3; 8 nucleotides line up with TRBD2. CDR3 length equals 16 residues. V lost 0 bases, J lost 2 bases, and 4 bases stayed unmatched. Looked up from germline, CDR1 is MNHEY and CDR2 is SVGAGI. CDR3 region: CASSYSSGGFTDTQYF. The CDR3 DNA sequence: TGTGCCAGCAGTTACTCGAGCGGGGGCTTCACAGATACGCAGTATTTT.

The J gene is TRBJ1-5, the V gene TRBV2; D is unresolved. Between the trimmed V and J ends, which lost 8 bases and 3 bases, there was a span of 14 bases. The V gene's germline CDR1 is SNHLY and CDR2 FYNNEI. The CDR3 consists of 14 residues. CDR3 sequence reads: CASSVKDSNQPQHF. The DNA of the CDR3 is TGTGCCAGCTCCGTTAAGGACTCCAATCAGCCCCAGCATTTT.

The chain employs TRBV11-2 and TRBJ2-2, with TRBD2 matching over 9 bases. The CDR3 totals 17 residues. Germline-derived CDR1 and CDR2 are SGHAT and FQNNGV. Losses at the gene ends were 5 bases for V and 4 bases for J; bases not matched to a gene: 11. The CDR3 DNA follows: TGTGCCAGCAGCCCCCTCGGGCTAGCGGGAATCACCGGGGAGCTGTTTTTT. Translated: CASSPLGLAGITGELFF.

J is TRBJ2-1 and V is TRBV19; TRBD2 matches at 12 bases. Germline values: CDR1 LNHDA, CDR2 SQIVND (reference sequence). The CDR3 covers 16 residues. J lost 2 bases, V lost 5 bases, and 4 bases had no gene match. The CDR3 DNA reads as TGTGCCAGTAGTCCGAGGACTAGCGGGGCCTACAATGAGCAGTTCTTC. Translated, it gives CASSPRTSGAYNEQFF.

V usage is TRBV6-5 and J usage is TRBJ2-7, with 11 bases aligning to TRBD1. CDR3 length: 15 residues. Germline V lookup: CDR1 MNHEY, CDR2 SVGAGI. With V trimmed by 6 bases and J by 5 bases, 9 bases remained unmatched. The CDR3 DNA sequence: TGTGCCAGCAGCCCCCGGGACAGGGGGTTCGACGAGCAGTACTTC. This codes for CASSPRDRGFDEQYF.

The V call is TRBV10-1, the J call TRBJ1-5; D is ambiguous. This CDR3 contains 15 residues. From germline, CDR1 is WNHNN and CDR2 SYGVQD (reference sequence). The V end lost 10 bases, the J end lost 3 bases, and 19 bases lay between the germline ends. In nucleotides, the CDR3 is TGCGCCACCATGCGGCCGGTCCAGCACAATCAGCCCCAGCATTTT. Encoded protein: CATMRPVQHNQPQHF.

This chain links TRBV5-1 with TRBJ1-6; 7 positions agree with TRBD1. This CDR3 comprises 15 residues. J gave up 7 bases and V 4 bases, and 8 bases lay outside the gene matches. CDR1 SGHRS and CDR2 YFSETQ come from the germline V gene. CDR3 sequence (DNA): TGCGCCAGCAGCCTCAGACAGGGCGTAAATTCACCCCTCCACTTT. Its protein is CASSLRQGVNSPLHF.

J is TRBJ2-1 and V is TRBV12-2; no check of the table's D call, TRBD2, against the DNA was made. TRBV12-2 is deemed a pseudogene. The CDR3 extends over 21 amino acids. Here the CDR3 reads CASRLFVFLECFRRAYNEQFF. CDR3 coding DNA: TGTGCAAGTCGCTTATTTGTGTTTCTTGAGTGTTTCAGGCGGGCCTACAATGAGCAGTTCTTC.

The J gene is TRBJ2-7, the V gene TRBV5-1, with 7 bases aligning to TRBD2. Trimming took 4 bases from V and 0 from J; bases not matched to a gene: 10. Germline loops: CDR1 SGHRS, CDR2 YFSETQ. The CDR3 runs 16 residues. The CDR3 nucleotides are TGCGCCAGCAGCCTAGTCCTAGGGGACTACTCCTACGAGCAGTACTTC. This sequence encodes CASSLVLGDYSYEQYF.

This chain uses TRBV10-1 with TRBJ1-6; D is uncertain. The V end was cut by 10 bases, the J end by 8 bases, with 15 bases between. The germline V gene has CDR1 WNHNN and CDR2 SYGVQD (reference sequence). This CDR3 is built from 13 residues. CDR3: CATASDRDSPLHF. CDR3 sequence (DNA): TGCGCCACCGCATCCGATAGAGATTCACCCCTCCACTTT.

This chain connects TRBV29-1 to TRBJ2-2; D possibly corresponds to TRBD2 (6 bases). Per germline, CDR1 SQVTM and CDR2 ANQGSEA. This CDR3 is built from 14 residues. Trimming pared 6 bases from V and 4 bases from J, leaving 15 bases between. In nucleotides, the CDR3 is TGCAGCGTCACCGGGACTCTGGTCACCGGGGAGCTGTTTTTT. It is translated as CSVTGTLVTGELFF.

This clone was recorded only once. CDR3 in amino acids: CASSSPGQGDEKLFF. The DNA for the CDR3 is TGTGCCAGCAGCTCCCCGGGACAGGGGGATGAAAAACTGTTTTTT. The genes are TRBV7-9 and TRBJ1-4, with 11 bases that match TRBD1. Trimming cost V 4 bases and J 6 bases; bases outside gene matches: 4. The CDR3 runs 15 residues. Germline CDR1 and CDR2: SEHNR and FQNEAQ (reference sequence). The whole variable domain, filled in from reference TRBV7-9 and TRBJ1-4, reads DTGVSQNPRHKITKRGQNVTFRCDPISEHNRLYWYRQTLGQGPEFLTYFQNEAQLEKSRLLSDRFSAERPKGSFSTLEIQRTEQGDSAMYLCASSSPGQGDEKLFFGSGTQLSVL.

The CDR3: CASTPGQINTEAFF. The CDR3, as DNA: TGTGCCTCTACACCGGGACAAATTAACACTGAAGCTTTCTTT. The chain couples TRBV2 to TRBJ1-1; possible D gene TRBD1, 6 bases. This CDR3 is built from 14 residues. V was trimmed by 11 bases and J by 2 bases, leaving 18 bases between them. The V gene's germline CDR1 is SNHLY and CDR2 FYNNEI.

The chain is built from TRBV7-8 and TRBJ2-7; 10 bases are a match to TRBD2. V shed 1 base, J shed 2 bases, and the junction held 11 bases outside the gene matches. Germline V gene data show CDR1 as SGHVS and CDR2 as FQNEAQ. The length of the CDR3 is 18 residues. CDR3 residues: CASSLVASGSTSTYEQYF. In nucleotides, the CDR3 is TGTGCCAGCAGCTTAGTCGCTAGCGGGAGCACATCAACCTACGAGCAGTACTTC.

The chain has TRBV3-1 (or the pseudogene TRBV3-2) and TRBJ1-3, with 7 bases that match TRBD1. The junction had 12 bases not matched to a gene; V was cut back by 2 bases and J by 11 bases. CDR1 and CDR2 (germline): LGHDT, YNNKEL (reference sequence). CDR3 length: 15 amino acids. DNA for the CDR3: TGTGCCAGCAGCCAAAGTTCCCCAAAGGGGGCGCCCATATATTTT. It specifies CASSQSSPKGAPIYF.

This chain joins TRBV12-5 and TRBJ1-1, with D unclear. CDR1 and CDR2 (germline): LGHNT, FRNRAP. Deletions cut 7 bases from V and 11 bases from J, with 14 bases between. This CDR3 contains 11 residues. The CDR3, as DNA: TGTGCTAGTGCCCCGTCAGGTCGGGCTTTCTTT. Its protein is CASAPSGRAFF.

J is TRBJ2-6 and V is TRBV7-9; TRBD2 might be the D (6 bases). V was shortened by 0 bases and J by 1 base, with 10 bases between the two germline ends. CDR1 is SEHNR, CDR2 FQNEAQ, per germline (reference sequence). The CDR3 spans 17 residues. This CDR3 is CASSLARDFSGANVLTF. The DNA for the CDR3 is TGTGCCAGCAGCTTAGCGAGGGACTTTTCTGGGGCCAACGTCCTGACTTTC.

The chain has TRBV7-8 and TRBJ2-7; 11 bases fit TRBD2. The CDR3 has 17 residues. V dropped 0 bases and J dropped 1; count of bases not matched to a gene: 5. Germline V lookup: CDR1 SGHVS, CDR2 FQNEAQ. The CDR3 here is CASSLAGASGRSYEQYF. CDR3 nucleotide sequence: TGTGCCAGCAGCTTAGCTGGGGCTAGCGGGAGGTCCTACGAGCAGTACTTC.

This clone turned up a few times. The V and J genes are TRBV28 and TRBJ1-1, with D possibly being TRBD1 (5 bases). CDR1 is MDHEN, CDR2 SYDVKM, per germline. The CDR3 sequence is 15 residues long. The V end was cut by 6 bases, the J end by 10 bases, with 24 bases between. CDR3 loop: CASSPKSAGRRGAFF. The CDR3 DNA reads TGTGCCAGCAGCCCAAAGTCTGCAGGGCGTCGTGGAGCTTTCTTT.

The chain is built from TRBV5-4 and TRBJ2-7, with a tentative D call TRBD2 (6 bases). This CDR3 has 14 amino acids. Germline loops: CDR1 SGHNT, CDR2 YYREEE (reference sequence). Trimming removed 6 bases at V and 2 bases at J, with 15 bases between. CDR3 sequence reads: CASTIGGTTYEQYF. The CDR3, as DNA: TGTGCCAGCACCATAGGAGGGACCACCTACGAGCAGTACTTC.